The clone carrying this T cell receptor (beta chain) has a handful of counts. These data are taken from a study of T cells in Graves' hyperthyroidism and ophthalmopathy. Pregnant or lactating patients were excluded, as were those with uncontrolled infection or other autoimmune disease. The study collected blood at first hyperthyroidism diagnosis, before any ophthalmopathy symptoms arose. The ends lost 5 bases at V and 4 bases at J; junction bases unmatched: 14. The CDR3 totals 17 residues. From germline, CDR1 is SGHTA and CDR2 FQGTGA. Researchers took RNA transcripts and amplified the TCR beta CDR3 regions from them. The study used the HTBI primer set for a first-round RT-PCR of the TCR CDR3. One entry per CDR3 protein results from TCRdb running MiXCR on the multiplex PCR reads. In the table there are around 700,000 distinct CDR3 sequences, 18% of which are singletons.

The origin of this receptor is a woman between 50 and 59 years old with Graves' hyperthyroidism that later progressed to Graves' ophthalmopathy. The specimen sequenced was blood. The chain is built from TRBV7-3 and TRBJ2-3, with 8 nucleotides matching TRBD2. Here the CDR3 DNA reads TGTGCCAGCAGCCCCGGTCGGGGGGGCCTCTTCGCAGATACGCAGTATTTT. Its translation: CASSPGRGGLFADTQYF.